The T cell receptor beta chain under discussion was sequenced for a study of cytomegalovirus exposure and HLA in healthy donors. This clone came up a few times. 13 Jbeta primers and 60 Vbeta primers were used for the PCR. Sequenced by immunoSEQ multiplex PCR; TCRdb stores in-frame clones only, minus some. Seen here are 95,000 to 130,000 clones, around 62% observed once, and the top ten hold roughly 9%. Per the germline V gene, CDR1 is SEHNR and CDR2 is FQNEAQ (reference sequence). The V and J ends lost 5 bases and 4 bases, in that order; junction bases with no gene match: 9. CDR3 size: 15 residues. The receptor was isolated from a woman aged 35 to 49 in good health and CMV-seropositive. This chain links TRBV7-9 with TRBJ1-2, with TRBD1 identical over 8 bases. Sequencing was done on a sample of PBMCs. The chain's CDR3 is CASSPRTGSRYGYTF. The CDR3 nucleotides are TGTGCCAGCAGCCCCCGGACAGGGTCTCGCTATGGCTACACCTTC.